Each of the 9 T cell receptor beta chains below was sequenced from the same sample in a study of CD8 T cells in Susac syndrome. The RNA, 0.5 to 1 ug, was put through reverse transcription using random hexamers. Each CDR3 protein is one row after TCRdb ran MiXCR on the immunoSEQ multiplex PCR reads. The table has 150,000 to 180,000 distinct CDR3 sequences, around 95% seen once; the top ten hold around 0.21%. The specimen sequenced was CD8+ T cells from PBMCs. These TCRs come from a human donor with multiple sclerosis.

J is TRBJ2-1 and V is TRBV29-1; no clear D. With 2 bases removed from V and 4 bases from J, the gap between germline ends came to 6 bases. The CDR3 has 12 amino acids. Germline values: CDR1 SQVTM, CDR2 ANQGSEA. Written as DNA, the CDR3 is TGCAGCGTTGAATCAGCGTACAATGAGCAGTTCTTC. This gives the protein CSVESAYNEQFF.

This clonotype ranks as medium-sized. The V and J genes are TRBV7-9 and TRBJ2-1; the D is unclear. Looked up from germline, CDR1 is SEHNR and CDR2 is FQNEAQ (reference sequence). V lost 0 bases and J 1 base, leaving 4 bases between the germline ends. The CDR3 is made up of 14 amino acids. The CDR3 DNA reads as TGTGCCAGCAGCTTAGCGGGGTCCTACAATGAGCAGTTCTTC. Translated, it gives CASSLAGSYNEQFF.

This chain links TRBV15 with TRBJ2-4, with a tentative D call TRBD1 (5 bases). Trimming pared 5 bases from V and 3 bases from J, leaving 14 bases between. Per the germline V gene, CDR1 is LNHNV and CDR2 is YYDKDF (reference sequence). CDR3 size: 15 residues. CDR3 sequence: CATSGLWGLKNIQYF. CDR3 coding DNA: TGTGCCACCAGCGGCCTTTGGGGCCTCAAAAACATTCAGTACTTC.

This clonotype was counted a few times. The chain joins TRBV6-1 to TRBJ2-1; no clear D gene. The germline CDR1 and CDR2 sequences are MNHNS and SASEGT. V shed 2 bases and J shed 0 bases, with 8 bases lying between them. This CDR3 has 15 amino acids. CDR3 in amino acids: CASSETSGSYNEQFF. CDR3 sequence (DNA): TGTGCCAGCAGTGAAACGTCAGGCTCCTACAATGAGCAGTTCTTC.

The genes are TRBV7-9 and TRBJ2-1; 9 positions agree with TRBD2. CDR3 length: 18 amino acids. Germline V gives CDR1 SEHNR, CDR2 FQNEAQ (reference sequence). V lost 2 bases, J lost 5 bases, and 13 bases stayed unmatched. Written as DNA, the CDR3 is TGTGCCAGCAGCTTAAGGGCCATAGCGGGGGAGGGAAACAATGAGCAGTTCTTC. Translated, it gives CASSLRAIAGEGNNEQFF.

This rearrangement joins TRBV20-1 to TRBJ2-7; 11 positions match TRBD1. The CDR3 contains 17 residues. Germline values: CDR1 DFQATT, CDR2 SNEGSKA (reference sequence). V trimming: 2 bases; J trimming: 3 bases; junction bases outside the gene matches: 12. DNA for the CDR3: TGCAGTGCTAGATCGGACAGGGGGCCCACTTCAGTCTACGAGCAGTACTTC. Residues: CSARSDRGPTSVYEQYF.

With respect to this clonotype: A read error may produce the germline difference seen at one junction end. The genes are TRBV29-1 and TRBJ1-2; weak D call: TRBD1 (6 bases). This CDR3 has 11 residues. The germline V gene has CDR1 SQVTM and CDR2 ANQGSEA. The CDR3 reads CSVMARADRPF. Written as DNA, the CDR3 is TGCAGCGTTATGGCCCGAGCCGACAGGCCCTTC.

For the CDR3, the DNA is TGTGCCAGCAGTATTACCTTTCAGGCCGGGACGAGACTGTTTTTT. Its translation is CASSITFQAGTRLFF. This chain uses TRBV27 with TRBJ1-4, with D possibly matching TRBD1 (5 bases). The ends were cut back, 5 bases at V and 13 bases at J, with 23 bases in the middle. The germline V gene has CDR1 MNHEY and CDR2 SMNVEV (reference sequence). The CDR3 is made up of 15 amino acids. Full variable domain (outside the CDR3, taken from reference TRBV27 and TRBJ1-4): EAQVTQNPRYLITVTGKKLTVTCSQNMNHEYMSWYRQDPGLGLRQIYYSMNVEVTDKGDVPEGYKVSRKEKRNFPLILESPSPNQTSLYFCASSITFQAGTRLFFGSGTQLSVL.

The V gene is TRBV19, the J gene TRBJ1-5; 8 nucleotides match TRBD1. Looked up from germline, CDR1 is LNHDA and CDR2 is SQIVND (reference sequence). This CDR3 is 15 amino acids long. V gave up 8 bases and J gave up 3 bases; unmatched junction bases: 9. The CDR3 bases are TGTGCCAGTGCTGACAGGGGTTCAGACAATCAGCCCCAGCATTTT. Translation: CASADRGSDNQPQHF.